This T cell receptor (beta chain) stems from a study of breast tumors, draining lymph nodes, adjacent tissues. This clonotype was detected only a few times. This CDR3 is 16 amino acids long. The germline V and J ends were trimmed by 5 bases and 0 bases, with 11 bases remaining between them. Germline V lookup: CDR1 MNHEY, CDR2 SVGAGI. Axillary draining lymph nodes of breast cancer patients supplied the node samples. TCRdb re-analysed the multiplex PCR reads in MiXCR, keeping a single row per CDR3 protein. There are around 290,000 distinct CDR3 sequences in the sample; under 35% occur only once, and approximately 1% lies in the top ten.

The sequence was collected from a female donor with breast cancer. Some clones in this sample may be carry-over from other donors' samples. Source material: axillary lymph node tissue. The V and J genes are TRBV6-5 and TRBJ1-6, with unresolved D. CDR3: CASSHYSLSYNSPLHF. CDR3 in DNA: TGTGCCAGCAGTCACTACAGCCTCTCCTATAATTCACCCCTCCACTTT.